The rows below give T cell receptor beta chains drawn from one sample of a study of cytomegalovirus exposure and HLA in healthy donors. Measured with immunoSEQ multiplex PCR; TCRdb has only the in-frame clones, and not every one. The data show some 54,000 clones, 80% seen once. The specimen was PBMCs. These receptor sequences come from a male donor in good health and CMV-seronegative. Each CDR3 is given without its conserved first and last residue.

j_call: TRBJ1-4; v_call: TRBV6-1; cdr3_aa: ASSEQGGEKLF
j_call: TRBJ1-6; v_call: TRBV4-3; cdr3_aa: ASSQNSDGKSPLH
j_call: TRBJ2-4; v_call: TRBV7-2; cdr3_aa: ASSPRAGDVAKNIQY
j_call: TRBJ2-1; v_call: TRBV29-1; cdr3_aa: SVEDSLSYNEQF
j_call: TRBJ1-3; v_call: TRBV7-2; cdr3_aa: ASSFTAGSGNTIY
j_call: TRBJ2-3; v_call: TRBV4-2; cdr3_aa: ASSRAGGTTDTQY
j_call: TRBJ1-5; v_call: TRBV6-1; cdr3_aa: ATSPPGRAQPQH
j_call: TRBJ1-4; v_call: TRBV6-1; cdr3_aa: ASSEVRANEKLF
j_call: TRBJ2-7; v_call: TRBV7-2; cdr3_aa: ASSSRSLMTGAAYEQY
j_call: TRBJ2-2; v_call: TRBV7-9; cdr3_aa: ASSLANGNTGELF
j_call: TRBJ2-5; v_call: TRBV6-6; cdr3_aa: ASQSGQETQY
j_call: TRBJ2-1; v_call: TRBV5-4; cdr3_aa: ASSLDRGQGLYNEQF
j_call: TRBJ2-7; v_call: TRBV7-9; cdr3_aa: ASSGAGTSEQY
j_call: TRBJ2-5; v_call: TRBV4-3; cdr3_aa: ASSQGDRAQETQY
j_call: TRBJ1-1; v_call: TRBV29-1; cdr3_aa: SGGGQGMVAF
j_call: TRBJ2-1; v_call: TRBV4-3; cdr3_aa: ASSQRQGLPEKGEQF
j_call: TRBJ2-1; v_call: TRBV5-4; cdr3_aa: ASSVQGQLGHNEQF
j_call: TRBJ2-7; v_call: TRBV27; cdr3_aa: ASRGRTGGVSYEQY
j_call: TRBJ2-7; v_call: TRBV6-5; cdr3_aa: ASSFPQGEQY
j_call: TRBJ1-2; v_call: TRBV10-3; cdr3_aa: ATGQGYGYT
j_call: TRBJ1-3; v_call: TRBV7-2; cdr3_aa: ASSRSRQGSGNTIY
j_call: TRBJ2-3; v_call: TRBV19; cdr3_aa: ASSSRGSGGRGREDTQY
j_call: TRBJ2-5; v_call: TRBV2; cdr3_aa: ASSGQGQETQY
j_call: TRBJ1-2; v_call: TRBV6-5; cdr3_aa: ASSYGPRVDYGYT
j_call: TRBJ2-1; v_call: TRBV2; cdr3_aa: ASTGDSNEQF
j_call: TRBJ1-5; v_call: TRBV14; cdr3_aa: ASSQDSGTGRHSNQPQH
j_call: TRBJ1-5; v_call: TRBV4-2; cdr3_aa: ASSPGNRNQPQH
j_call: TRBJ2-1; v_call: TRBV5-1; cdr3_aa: ASSLGSSPSYNEQF
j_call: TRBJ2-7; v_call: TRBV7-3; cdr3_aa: ASSPGGSGGYEQY
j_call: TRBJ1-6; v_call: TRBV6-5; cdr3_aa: ASTLDRGNSPLH
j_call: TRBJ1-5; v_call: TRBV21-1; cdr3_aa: ASSPQGGEGNQPQH